This paragraph reports one TCR beta chain. Its antigen is unknown. The CDR3 length is 12 residues. The germline CDR1 and CDR2 sequences are PRHDT and FYEKMQ (reference sequence). Between the trimmed V and J ends, which lost 7 bases and 6 bases, there was a span of 12 bases. The entry originates in a study of blood T cells in healthy people across ages. Findings and limits, study-wide: Strongly correlated with naive T cell percentage was TCR beta diversity.

Through a sample-barcoded 5' primer and a J-beta primer mix, a second PCR was run for about 6 to 11 cycles. TCRdb independently ran MiXCR on the 5' RACE reads; one entry per CDR3 protein. The sample shows about 1.1 million distinct CDR3 sequences, around two fifths of them seen only once. Healthy Caucasians from Russia aged roughly 6 to 95 served as donors. Researchers isolated at least 6.5 million PBMCs per sample. The chain employs TRBV13 and TRBJ1-1; D not certain. The sequence came from a man between 18 and 29 years old in good health. Sequenced: blood. The CDR3 DNA reads as TGTGCCAGCACCCCCTTGGGCTCTGAAGCTTTCTTT. Protein: CASTPLGSEAFF.